One and the same sample provided the 6 T cell receptor beta chains below, sequenced in a study of cytomegalovirus exposure and HLA in healthy donors. Primers: 60 Vbeta forward and 13 Jbeta reverse. Measured with immunoSEQ multiplex PCR; TCRdb has only the in-frame clones, and not every one. The table has some 220,000 clones, approximately 84% seen once; the top ten hold over 0.5%. What was sequenced was PBMCs. The receptor source for this set is a woman between 40 and 55 years old in good health and CMV-seronegative.

In this sample, this clone turned up once. The chain couples TRBV5-4 to TRBJ2-5, with D possibly being TRBD1 (5 bases). This CDR3 is 14 amino acids long. V was clipped by 4 bases and J by 3 bases, with 13 bases between them. Germline CDR1 reads SGHNT; CDR2 reads YYREEE (reference sequence). DNA for the CDR3: TGTGCCAGCAGCCCTCGACAGACTGAAGAGACCCAGTACTTC. Translation: CASSPRQTEETQYF.

A few counts support this clone. The J gene is TRBJ2-7, the V gene TRBV20-1, with D uncertain. V was cut by 3 bases and J by 6 bases, with 9 bases left in between. In germline, CDR1 is DFQATT, CDR2 SNEGSKA (reference sequence). The CDR3 extends over 11 amino acids. The CDR3 loop is CSARRFIEQYF. DNA of the CDR3: TGCAGTGCTAGGCGGTTTATCGAGCAGTACTTC.

The V gene is TRBV21-1, the J gene TRBJ1-3; the table's D gene call, TRBD1, was not cross checked with the DNA. TRBV21-1 is termed a pseudogene. The CDR3 is made up of 19 amino acids. The CDR3 DNA sequence: TGTGCCAGCAGCAAAGCCACCACGGGACACTCACCCCCAACAAACACCATATATTTT. This encodes CASSKATTGHSPPTNTIYF.

V gene TRBV2 combines with J gene TRBJ1-5; D may be TRBD1 (6 bases). This CDR3 is built from 14 residues. Deletions cut 6 bases from V and 4 bases from J, with 13 bases between. From germline, CDR1 is SNHLY and CDR2 FYNNEI. This chain's CDR3 is CASRPDRSNQPQHF. Here the CDR3 DNA reads TGTGCCAGCAGACCCGACAGGAGTAATCAGCCCCAGCATTTT.

CDR3 coding DNA: TGTGCCAGCAGCTTAGTGGGGACATTGGGAAACACCATATATTTT. Translation gives CASSLVGTLGNTIYF. This sequence joins TRBV13 and TRBJ1-3, with D perhaps TRBD1 (6 bases). This CDR3 spans 15 amino acids. The V end was cut by 1 base, the J end by 4 bases, with 11 bases between. The V gene's germline CDR1 is PRHDT and CDR2 FYEKMQ (reference sequence).

The CDR3 sequence: CASSLGQTKVEAFF. CDR3 in DNA: TGCGCCAGCAGCTTGGGACAGACGAAGGTTGAAGCTTTCTTT. The V gene is TRBV5-1, the J gene TRBJ1-1; D perhaps matches TRBD1 (5 bases). CDR1 is SGHRS and CDR2 is YFSETQ in the germline V gene. The V gene lost 0 bases and the J gene lost 7 bases, with 13 bases spanning the gap. This CDR3 spans 14 amino acids.